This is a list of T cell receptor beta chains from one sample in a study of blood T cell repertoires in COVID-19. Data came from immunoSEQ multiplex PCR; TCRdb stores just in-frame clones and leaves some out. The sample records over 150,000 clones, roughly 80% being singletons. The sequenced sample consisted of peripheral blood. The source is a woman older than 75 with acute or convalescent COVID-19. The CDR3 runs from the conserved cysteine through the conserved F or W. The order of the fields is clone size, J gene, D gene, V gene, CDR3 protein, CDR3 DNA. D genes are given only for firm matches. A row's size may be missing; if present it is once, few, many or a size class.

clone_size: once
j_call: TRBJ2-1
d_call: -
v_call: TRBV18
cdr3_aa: CASSPQGTDREQFF
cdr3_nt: TGTGCCAGCTCACCCCAGGGAACTGATAGGGAGCAGTTCTTC

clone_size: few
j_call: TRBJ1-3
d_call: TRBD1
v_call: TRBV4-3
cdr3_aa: CASSQDGTGTGNTIYF
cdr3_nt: TGCGCCAGCAGCCAAGATGGGACAGGGACTGGAAACACCATATATTTT

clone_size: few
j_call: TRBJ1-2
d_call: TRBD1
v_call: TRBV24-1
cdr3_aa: CATSEQGAGYTF
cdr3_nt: TGTGCCACCAGTGAACAGGGGGCTGGCTACACCTTC

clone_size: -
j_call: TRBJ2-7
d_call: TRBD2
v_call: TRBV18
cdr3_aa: CASSPLGLIAGGPNEQYF
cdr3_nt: TGTGCCAGCTCACCGTTGGGTTTAATAGCGGGAGGGCCTAACGAGCAGTACTTC

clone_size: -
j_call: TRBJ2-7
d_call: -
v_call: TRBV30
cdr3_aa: CAWRQGYEQYF
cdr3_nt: TGTGCCTGGAGACAGGGCTACGAGCAGTACTTC

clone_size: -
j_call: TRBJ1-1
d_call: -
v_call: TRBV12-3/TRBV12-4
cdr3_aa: CASSLGTAYEAFF
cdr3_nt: TGTGCCAGCAGTTTAGGGACAGCTTATGAAGCTTTCTTT

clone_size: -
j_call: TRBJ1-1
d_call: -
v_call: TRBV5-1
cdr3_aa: CASSLAGTVAEAFF
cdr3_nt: TGCGCCAGCAGCTTGGCCGGGACTGTCGCTGAAGCTTTCTTT

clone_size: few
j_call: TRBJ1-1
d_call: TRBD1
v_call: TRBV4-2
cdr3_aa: CASSRTQFRTGRALSDTEAFF
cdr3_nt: TGTGCCAGCAGCCGCACCCAATTCAGGACAGGGAGAGCTCTTAGCGACACTGAAGCTTTCTTT

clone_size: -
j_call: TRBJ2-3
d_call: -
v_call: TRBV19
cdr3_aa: CASSGLGTDTQYF
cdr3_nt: TGTGCCAGTAGTGGACTCGGAACAGATACGCAGTATTTT

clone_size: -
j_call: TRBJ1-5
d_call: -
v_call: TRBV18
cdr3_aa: CASSPPTAKRSNQPQHF
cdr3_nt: TGTGCCAGCTCACCACCTACGGCCAAGCGATCCAATCAGCCCCAGCATTTT

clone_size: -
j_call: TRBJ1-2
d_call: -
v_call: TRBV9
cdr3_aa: CASSADTVGYGYTF
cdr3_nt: TGTGCCAGCAGCGCAGATACAGTGGGCTATGGCTACACCTTC

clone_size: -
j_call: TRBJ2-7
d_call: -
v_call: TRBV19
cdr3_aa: CASSPTKGDKQYF
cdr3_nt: TGTGCCAGTAGTCCCACGAAGGGGGACAAGCAGTACTTC

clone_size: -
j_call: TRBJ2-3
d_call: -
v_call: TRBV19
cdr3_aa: CASSPGRRTGTDTQYF
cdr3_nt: TGTGCCAGTAGCCCCGGACGGAGGACAGGCACAGATACGCAGTATTTT

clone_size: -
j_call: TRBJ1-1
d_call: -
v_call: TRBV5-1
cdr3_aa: CASSLAGPNTEAFF
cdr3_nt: TGCGCCAGCAGCTTGGCAGGGCCGAACACTGAAGCTTTCTTT

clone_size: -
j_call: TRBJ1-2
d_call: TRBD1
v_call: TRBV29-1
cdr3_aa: CSVLPQGALFGYGYTF
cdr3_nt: TGCAGCGTCTTGCCCCAGGGGGCCCTCTTCGGGTATGGCTACACCTTC

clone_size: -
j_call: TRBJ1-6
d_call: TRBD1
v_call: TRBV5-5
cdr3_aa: CASSLEGQGITLHF
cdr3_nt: TGTGCCAGCAGCCTGGAAGGACAGGGTATCACCCTCCACTTT

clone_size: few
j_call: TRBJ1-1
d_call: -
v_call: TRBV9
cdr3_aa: CASSVVDGGTEAFF
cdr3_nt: TGTGCCAGCAGCGTAGTGGACGGGGGCACTGAAGCTTTCTTT

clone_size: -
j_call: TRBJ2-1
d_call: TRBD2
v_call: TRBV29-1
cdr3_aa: CSVTAGTSSLWEQFF
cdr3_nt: TGCAGTGTCACCGCCGGGACTAGCTCTCTCTGGGAGCAGTTCTTC

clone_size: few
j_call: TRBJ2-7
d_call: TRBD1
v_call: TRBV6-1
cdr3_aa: CASSEAPGTVSYEQYF
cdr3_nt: TGTGCCAGCAGTGAAGCTCCCGGGACAGTCTCCTACGAGCAGTACTTC

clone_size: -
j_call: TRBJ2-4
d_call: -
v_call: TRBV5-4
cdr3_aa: CASSPGFDSWNIQYF
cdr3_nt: TGTGCCAGCAGCCCCGGTTTCGATAGTTGGAACATTCAGTACTTC

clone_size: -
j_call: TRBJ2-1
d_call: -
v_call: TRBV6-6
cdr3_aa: CASSLDSSYNEQFF
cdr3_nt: TGTGCCAGCAGTTTGGACAGCTCCTACAATGAGCAGTTCTTC

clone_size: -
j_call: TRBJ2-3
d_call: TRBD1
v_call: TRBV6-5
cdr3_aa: CASSPGQGADTQYF
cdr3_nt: TGTGCCAGCAGCCCAGGACAGGGCGCAGATACGCAGTATTTT

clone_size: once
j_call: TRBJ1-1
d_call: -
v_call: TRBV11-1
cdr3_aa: CASSLAAGRGSVEAFF
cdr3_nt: TGTGCCAGCAGCTTAGCAGCTGGCAGGGGAAGCGTTGAAGCTTTCTTT

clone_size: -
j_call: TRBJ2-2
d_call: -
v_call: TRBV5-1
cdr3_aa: CASSGTGTQNTGELFF
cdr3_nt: TGCGCCAGCAGCGGCACCGGGACTCAGAACACCGGGGAGCTGTTTTTT

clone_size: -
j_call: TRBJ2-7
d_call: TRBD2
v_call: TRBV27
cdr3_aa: CASSPGLAGPYEQYF
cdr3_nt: TGTGCCAGCAGTCCTGGACTAGCGGGACCCTACGAGCAGTACTTC

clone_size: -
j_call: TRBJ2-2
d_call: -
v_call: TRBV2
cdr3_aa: CASSEIVTGELFF
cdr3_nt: TGTGCCAGCAGTGAAATCGTGACCGGGGAGCTGTTTTTT